The entry below gives a single T cell receptor (beta chain) sequence along with its context. As yet, its antigen is unknown. The sample originates from a study of glioma-infiltrating T cells. The ends were cut back, 3 bases at V and 4 bases at J, with 11 bases in the middle. This CDR3 spans 14 amino acids. Looked up from germline, CDR1 is LNHDA and CDR2 is SQIVND (reference sequence). Study-level points and caveats: Shared blood CDR3 signature motifs marked patients with low tissue-blood divergence.

Amplification of TCR alpha and beta CDR3 regions from RNA used iRepertoire nested multiplex PCR. Each CDR3 protein gets one entry after TCRdb re-called the multiplex PCR reads with MiXCR. The sample lists around 390,000 distinct CDR3 sequences; roughly two fifths were seen once. The sample taken for sequencing was glioma tissue, nonneoplastic brain tissue, or PBMCs (not recorded which). This chain links TRBV19 with TRBJ2-3; D is uncertain. The clonotype was recovered from a human donor with low-grade glioma or glioblastoma, undergoing nonglioma brain surgery, or in good health (not recorded which). The CDR3 coding sequence is TGTGCCAGTAGTATGTCGGGTACGGCAGATACGCAGTATTTT. Protein: CASSMSGTADTQYF.